Here is one TCR beta chain with its context. Its antigen is unidentified. The data stem from a study of T cells in localized non-small cell lung cancer. The CDR3 is 12 residues long. V gave up 5 bases and J gave up 4 bases, with 11 bases separating them. Germline V CDR1 and CDR2: SQVTM, ANQGSEA. General observations from the study: Elevated blood T cell density was associated with longer overall survival. Adjacent uninvolved lung had the highest clonality, suggesting focused antigen responses. A median 57 of the top 100 tumor clones appeared in adjacent lung. Sequencing was limited to one tumor region, leaving the possibility of heterogeneity open.

Clones were sequenced by immunoSEQ multiplex PCR, and TCRdb holds only the in-frame ones, with some missing. The table includes around 41,000 clones, roughly 90% detected once. J is TRBJ1-2 and V is TRBV29-1, with D perhaps matching TRBD1 (6 bases). The sequence was obtained from a female donor of 60 years or more with stage I squamous cell lung carcinoma. The specimen was peripheral blood, collected before any cancer treatment. The CDR3 spells CSVPQGFYGYTF. Written as DNA, the CDR3 is TGCAGCGTTCCACAGGGTTTCTATGGCTACACCTTC.